This T cell receptor beta chain was identified during a study of CD8 T cells in Susac syndrome. Roughly 0.45 to 1 ug RNA was reverse transcribed with random hexamers. MiXCR, applied by TCRdb to the immunoSEQ multiplex PCR reads, yields one record per CDR3 protein. The sample comprises 150,000 or so distinct CDR3 sequences, 93% of which are singletons, and approximately 0.14% rests with the top ten. The CDR3 has 15 residues. Trimming pared 0 bases from V and 1 base from J, leaving 12 bases between. Per the germline V gene, CDR1 is DFQATT and CDR2 is SNEGSKA (reference sequence). The rearrangement links TRBV20-1 to TRBJ2-5, with D possibly TRBD2 on 6 matching bases. This receptor was taken from a human donor in good health. Sequences were obtained from CD4+ T cells from PBMCs. CDR3: CSARDSLSGQETQYF. Here the CDR3 DNA reads TGCAGTGCTAGAGACTCCCTTAGCGGCCAAGAGACCCAGTACTTC.